This TCR beta chain was found in a study of Ad26.COV2.S vaccination and SARS-CoV-2 variants. TCRdb's copy holds only in-frame clones and misses some; the assay was immunoSEQ multiplex PCR. Altogether around 340,000 clones are present, roughly 90% being singletons, with the ten largest covering roughly 5%. Study-level results: Measurements of TCR breadth and depth may have given underestimates of the total T cell responses.

Treatment in this sample: roughly 19 received Ad26.COV2.S at low or high dose, single or two shots; roughly five received placebo; per-sample allocation not given. Specimen acquisition occurred on day 63 following the initial vaccine or placebo injection. This CDR3 is 14 amino acids long. The J segment lost 3 bases and the V segment lost 0 bases, leaving 1 base of the junction unmatched. The germline gives CDR1 GTSNPN, CDR2 SVGIG (reference sequence). With regard to this clone: What it binds is not known.

The TCR sequence derives from a person aged 18-60 years who received the Ad26.COV2.S COVID-19 vaccine or a placebo. The sequencing used peripheral blood, collected in a trial of Ad26.COV2.S vaccine versus placebo. This sequence joins TRBV30 and TRBJ2-7; TRBD2 matches 11 bases. The CDR3 coding sequence is TGTGCCTGGAGTGTAGGGACTAGCGGCTACGAGCAGTACTTC. Amino acid sequence: CAWSVGTSGYEQYF.